This T cell receptor beta chain was documented in a study of cytomegalovirus exposure and HLA in healthy donors. Study-level results: Reports described diagnosis of cytomegalovirus status by the classifier as highly specific and sensitive. Available immune exposure information covered CMV serostatus only. Trimming of TCR beta V- and J-genes showed a link, identified in a later analysis, to a missense DCLRE1C variant.

Only a few counts were recorded for this clone. What it binds is unknown. Trimming cost V 3 bases and J 1 base, with 10 bases left between them. The CDR3 consists of 14 residues. Germline-derived CDR1 and CDR2 are KGHSH and LQKENI. The PCR had 60 Vbeta and 13 Jbeta primers. Here immunoSEQ multiplex PCR was the method, and the copy in TCRdb shows in-frame clones only, minus some. Of fewer than 200,000 clones listed, about 80% are singletons. The clonotype was recovered from a woman in her thirties or forties in good health and CMV-seronegative. The V and J genes are TRBV18 and TRBJ2-7; weak D call: TRBD2 (6 bases). The sample comprised PBMCs. CDR3 DNA: TGTGCCAGCTCACCGTCCGGGGGATCCTACGAGCAGTACTTC. It encodes CASSPSGGSYEQYF.